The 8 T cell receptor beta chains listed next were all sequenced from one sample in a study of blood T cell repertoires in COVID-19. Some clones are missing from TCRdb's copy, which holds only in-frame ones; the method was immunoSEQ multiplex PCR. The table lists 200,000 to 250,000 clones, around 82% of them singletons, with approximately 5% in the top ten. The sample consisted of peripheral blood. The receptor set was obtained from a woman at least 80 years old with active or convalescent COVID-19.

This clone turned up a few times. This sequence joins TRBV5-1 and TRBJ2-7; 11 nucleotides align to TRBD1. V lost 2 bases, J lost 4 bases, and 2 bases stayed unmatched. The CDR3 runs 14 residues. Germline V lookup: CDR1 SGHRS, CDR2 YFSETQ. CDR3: CASSFGTGGYEQYF. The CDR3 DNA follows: TGCGCCAGCAGCTTCGGGACAGGGGGTTACGAGCAGTACTTC.

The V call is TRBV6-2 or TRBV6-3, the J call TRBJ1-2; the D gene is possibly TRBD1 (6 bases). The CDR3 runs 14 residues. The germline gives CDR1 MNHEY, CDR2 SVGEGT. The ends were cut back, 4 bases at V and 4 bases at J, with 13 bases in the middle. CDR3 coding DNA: TGTGCCAGCAGTTTTCGCCAGGGGTTCTATGGCTACACCTTC. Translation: CASSFRQGFYGYTF.

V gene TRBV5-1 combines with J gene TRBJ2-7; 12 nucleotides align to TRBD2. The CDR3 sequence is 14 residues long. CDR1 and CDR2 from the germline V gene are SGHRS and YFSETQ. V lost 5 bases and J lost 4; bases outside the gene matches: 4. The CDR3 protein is CASSTGTSGYEQYF. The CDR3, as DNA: TGCGCCAGCAGTACCGGGACTAGCGGGTACGAGCAGTACTTC.

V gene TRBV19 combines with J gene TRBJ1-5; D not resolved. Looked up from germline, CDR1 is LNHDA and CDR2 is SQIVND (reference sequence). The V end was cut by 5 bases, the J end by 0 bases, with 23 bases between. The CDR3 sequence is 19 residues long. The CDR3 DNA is TGTGCCAGTAGTCCCAACCCCATTCTCGAGACTTATAGCAATCAGCCCCAGCATTTT. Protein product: CASSPNPILETYSNQPQHF.

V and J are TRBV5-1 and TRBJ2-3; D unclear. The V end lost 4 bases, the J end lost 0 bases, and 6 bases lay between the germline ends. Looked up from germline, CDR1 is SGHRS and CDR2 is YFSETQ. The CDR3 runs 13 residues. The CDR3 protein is CASSSPSTDTQYF. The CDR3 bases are TGCGCCAGCAGCAGCCCCAGCACAGATACGCAGTATTTT.

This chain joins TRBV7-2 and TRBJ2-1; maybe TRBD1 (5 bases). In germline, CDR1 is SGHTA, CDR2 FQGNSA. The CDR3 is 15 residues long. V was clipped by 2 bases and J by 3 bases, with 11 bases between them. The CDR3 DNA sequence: TGTGCCAGCAGCTTATGGGCAGGGCGCTACAATGAGCAGTTCTTC. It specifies CASSLWAGRYNEQFF. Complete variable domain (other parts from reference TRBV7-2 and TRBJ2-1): GAGVSQSPSNKVTEKGKDVELRCDPISGHTALYWYRQSLGQGLEFLIYFQGNSAPDKSGLPSDRFSAERTGGSVSTLTIQRTQQEDSAVYLCASSLWAGRYNEQFFGPGTRLTVL.

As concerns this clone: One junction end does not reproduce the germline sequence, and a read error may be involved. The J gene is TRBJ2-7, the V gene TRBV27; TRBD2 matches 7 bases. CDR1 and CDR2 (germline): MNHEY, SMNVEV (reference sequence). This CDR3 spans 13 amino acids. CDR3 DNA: TGTGCCAGCAGTTTCGGATCTAGCGGTGGGCTCGCTTTC. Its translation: CASSFGSSGGLAF.

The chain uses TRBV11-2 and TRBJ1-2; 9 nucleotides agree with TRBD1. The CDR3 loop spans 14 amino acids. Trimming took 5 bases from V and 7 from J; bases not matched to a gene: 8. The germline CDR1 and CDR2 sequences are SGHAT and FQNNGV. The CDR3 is CASSAWTGVSGYTF. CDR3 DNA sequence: TGTGCCAGCAGCGCCTGGACAGGGGTGAGTGGCTACACCTTC.